What follows is one TCR beta chain and its context. The antigen is unknown. The CDR3 is 17 residues long. The junction had 8 bases not matched to a gene; V was cut back by 2 bases and J by 2 bases. The V gene's germline CDR1 is MNHNS and CDR2 SASEGT. As for time point: patch test 1, 2 weeks after DPC sensitization. Treatment noted: therapeutic diphenylcyclopropenone sensitization with weekly scalp DPC. Every donor had alopecia and was 18 to 70 years old; all were suitable for DPC. TCRdb re-analysed the RACE reads in MiXCR, keeping a single row per CDR3 protein. The data show 150,000 or so distinct CDR3 sequences, more than 12% seen once. The sample is drawn from a study of human T cells and chemical hapten exposure. Findings and caveats of the study: Healthy people's immune response may differ from that of the donors, who had alopecia.

This specimen was whole blood, taken in connection with sensitization to the hapten diphenylcyclopropenone (DPC). This chain connects TRBV6-1 to TRBJ1-5; 8 nucleotides align to TRBD1. The sequence came from a woman in her 30s with alopecia areata. Some clones in this sample may be carry-over from other donors' samples. CDR3: CASSEIRQGTRNQPQHF. The DNA of the CDR3 is TGTGCCAGCAGTGAAATAAGACAGGGGACGCGCAATCAGCCCCAGCATTTT.